This TCR beta chain was documented in a study of technical replicates of blood from several donors. Using immunoSEQ multiplex PCR, the repertoire was profiled, and TCRdb retains in-frame clones only, with some absent. The sample shows around 69,000 clones, approximately 86% of them seen only once. Between the trimmed V and J ends, which lost 0 bases and 4 bases, there was a span of 9 bases. CDR3 size: 14 residues. Germline assignment: CDR1 LGHNA and CDR2 YNFKEQ. The clonotype was recovered from a human donor in good health. Some clones in this sample may be carry-over from other donors' samples. The sample comprised PBMCs. V gene TRBV4-2 combines with J gene TRBJ2-5, with a possible D match to TRBD1 (5 bases). CDR3 loop: CASSQDSRGETQYF. DNA of the CDR3: TGTGCCAGCAGCCAAGACTCAAGGGGAGAGACCCAGTACTTC.